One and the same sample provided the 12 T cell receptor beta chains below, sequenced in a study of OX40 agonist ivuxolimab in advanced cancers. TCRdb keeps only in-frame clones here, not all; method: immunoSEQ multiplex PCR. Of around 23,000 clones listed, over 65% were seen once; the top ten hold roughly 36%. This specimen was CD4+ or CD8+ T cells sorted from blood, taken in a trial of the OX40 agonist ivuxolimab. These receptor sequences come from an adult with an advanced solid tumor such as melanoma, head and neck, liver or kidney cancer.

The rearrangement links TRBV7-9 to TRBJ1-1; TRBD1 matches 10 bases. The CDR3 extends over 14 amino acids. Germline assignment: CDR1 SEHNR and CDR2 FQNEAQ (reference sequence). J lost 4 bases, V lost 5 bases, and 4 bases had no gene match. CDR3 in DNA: TGTGCCAGCAGCCCCTGGACAGGGGGCACTGAAGCTTTCTTT. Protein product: CASSPWTGGTEAFF. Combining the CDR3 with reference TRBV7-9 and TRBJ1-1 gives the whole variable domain DTGVSQNPRHKITKRGQNVTFRCDPISEHNRLYWYRQTLGQGPEFLTYFQNEAQLEKSRLLSDRFSAERPKGSFSTLEIQRTEQGDSAMYLCASSPWTGGTEAFFGQGTRLTVV.

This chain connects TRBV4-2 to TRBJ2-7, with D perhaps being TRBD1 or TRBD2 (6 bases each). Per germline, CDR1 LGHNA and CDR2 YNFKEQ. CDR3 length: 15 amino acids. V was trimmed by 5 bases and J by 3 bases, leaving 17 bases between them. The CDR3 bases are TGTGCCAGCAGCTTGTCCGCCGGGGGCGTCTACGAGCAGTACTTC. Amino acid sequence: CASSLSAGGVYEQYF.

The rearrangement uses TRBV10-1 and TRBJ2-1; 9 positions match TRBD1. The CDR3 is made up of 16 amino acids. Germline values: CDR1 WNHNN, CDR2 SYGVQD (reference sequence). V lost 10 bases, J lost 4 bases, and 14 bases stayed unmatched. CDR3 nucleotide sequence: TGCGCCACCTCCCCGGGACAGGGTAAAGGGTACAATGAGCAGTTCTTC. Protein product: CATSPGQGKGYNEQFF.

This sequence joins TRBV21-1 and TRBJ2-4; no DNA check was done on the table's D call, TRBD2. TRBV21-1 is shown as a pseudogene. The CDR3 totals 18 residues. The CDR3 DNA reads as TGTGCCAGCAATCCGGGACTAGCGGGAGTAATTGCCAAAAACATTCAGTACTTC. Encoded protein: CASNPGLAGVIAKNIQYF.

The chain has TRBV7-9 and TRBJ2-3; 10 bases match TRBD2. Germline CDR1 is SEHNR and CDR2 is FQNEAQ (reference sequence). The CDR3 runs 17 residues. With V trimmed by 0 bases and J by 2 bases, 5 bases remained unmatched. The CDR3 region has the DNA TGTGCCAGCAGCTTAGCGCTAGGACTAGCGGACACAGATACGCAGTATTTT. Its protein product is CASSLALGLADTDTQYF.

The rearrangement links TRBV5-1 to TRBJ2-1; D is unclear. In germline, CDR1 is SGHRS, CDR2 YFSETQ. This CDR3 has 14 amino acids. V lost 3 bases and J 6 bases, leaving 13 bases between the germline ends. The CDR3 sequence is CASSSHSPLNEQFF. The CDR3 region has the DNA TGCGCCAGCAGCTCCCACAGTCCGCTCAATGAGCAGTTCTTC.

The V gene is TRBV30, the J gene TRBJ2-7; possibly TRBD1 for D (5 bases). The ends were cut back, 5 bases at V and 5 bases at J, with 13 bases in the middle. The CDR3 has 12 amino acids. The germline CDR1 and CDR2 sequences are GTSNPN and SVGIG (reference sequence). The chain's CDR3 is CAWSLGRNEQYF. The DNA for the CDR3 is TGTGCCTGGTCTTTGGGGCGCAACGAGCAGTACTTC.

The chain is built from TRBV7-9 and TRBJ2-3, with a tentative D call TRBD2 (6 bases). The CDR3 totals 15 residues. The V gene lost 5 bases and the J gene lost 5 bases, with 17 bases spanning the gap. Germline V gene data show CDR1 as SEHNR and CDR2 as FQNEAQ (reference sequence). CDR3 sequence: CASSPVTGAGDTQYF. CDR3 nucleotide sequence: TGTGCCAGCAGCCCCGTAACGGGAGCTGGAGATACGCAGTATTTT.

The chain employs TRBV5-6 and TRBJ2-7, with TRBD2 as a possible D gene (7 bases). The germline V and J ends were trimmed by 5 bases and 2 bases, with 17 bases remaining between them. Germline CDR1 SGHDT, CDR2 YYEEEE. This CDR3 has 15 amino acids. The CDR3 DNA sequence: TGTGCCAGCAGGGGAGGGGGACATCTGGCCTACGAGCAGTACTTC. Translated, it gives CASRGGGHLAYEQYF. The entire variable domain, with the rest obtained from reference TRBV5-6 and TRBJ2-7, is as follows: DAGVTQSPTHLIKTRGQQVTLRCSPKSGHDTVSWYQQALGQGPQFIFQYYEEEERQRGNFPDRFSGHQFPNYSSELNVNALLLGDSALYLCASRGGGHLAYEQYFGPGTRLTVT.

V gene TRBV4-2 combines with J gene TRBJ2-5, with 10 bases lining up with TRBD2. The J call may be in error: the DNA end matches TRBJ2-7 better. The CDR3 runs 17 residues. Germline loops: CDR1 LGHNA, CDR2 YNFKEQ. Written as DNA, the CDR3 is TGTGCCAGCAGCCAAGACCGGCGGCTAGCGGGAGTATACGAGCAGTACTTC. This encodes CASSQDRRLAGVYEQYF.

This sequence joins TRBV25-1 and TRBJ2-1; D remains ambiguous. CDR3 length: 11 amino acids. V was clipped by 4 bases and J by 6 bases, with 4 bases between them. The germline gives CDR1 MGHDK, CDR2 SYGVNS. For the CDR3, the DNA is TGTGCCAGCAGTGCGTTCAATGAGCAGTTCTTC. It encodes CASSAFNEQFF.

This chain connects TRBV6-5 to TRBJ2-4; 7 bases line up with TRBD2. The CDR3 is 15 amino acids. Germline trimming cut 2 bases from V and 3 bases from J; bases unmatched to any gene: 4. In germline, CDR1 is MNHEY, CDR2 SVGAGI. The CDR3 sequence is CASSYGGGSKNIQYF. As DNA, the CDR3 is TGTGCCAGCAGTTACGGGGGAGGGAGCAAAAACATTCAGTACTTC.